The clone carrying this T cell receptor (beta chain) has just a few counts. Antigen specificity is unknown. The sample is drawn from a study of cytomegalovirus exposure and HLA in healthy donors. Whole-study context: Genetic ancestry analysis placed approximately 79% of the 300 to 400 donors that were genotyped in the Caucasian-associated cluster.

Study-wide points: The authors enumerated under 200 TCR beta chains as linked to cytomegalovirus.

The PCR employed 60 Vbeta primers together with 13 Jbeta primers. Some clones are missing from TCRdb's copy, which holds only in-frame ones; the method was immunoSEQ multiplex PCR. The profile shows about 130,000 clones, around three quarters of them singletons. This TCR was recovered from a woman aged 60-75 years in good health and CMV-seropositive. The sequenced sample was PBMCs.

CDR3 region: CASSPSPGQISGNTIYF. For the CDR3, the DNA is TGTGCCAGCAGCCCGTCCCCCGGACAGATCTCTGGAAACACCATATATTTT. The chain carries TRBV5-4 and TRBJ1-3; weak D call: TRBD1 (6 bases). CDR1 is SGHNT and CDR2 is YYREEE in the germline V gene (reference sequence). There are 17 residues in the CDR3. V was clipped by 4 bases and J by 0 bases, with 17 bases between them.